The sequence of this T cell receptor beta chain was determined in a study of cytomegalovirus exposure and HLA in healthy donors (TCRdb year 2017). Background on the whole study: In an earlier analysis of some 610 of the donors, 276 Gb of sequence data and 100 million or so unique TCR beta sequences from about 179 million T cells were reported. Across approximately 400 genotyped donors of the cohort, an average of about 250,000 unique TCR beta nucleotide sequences per donor were sequenced, and 15% to 20% of those sequences were non-productive. A separate validation cohort of about 110 different subjects was used in addition to the roughly 670-subject first cohort. Every discovery cohort repertoire had been produced on one sequencing platform. A later genetic analysis used genome-wide SNP genotypes for about 60% of the roughly 700 donors, treating that subset as a discovery cohort. Because of strong linkage in the cohort, a handful of DR-DQ haplotypes were treated as single units for association and clustering. Roughly 300 gigabases of sequencing data and about 92 million unique TCR sequences made up an early release that covered around 640 HLA-typed donors. The study aimed to test whether signatures of past pathogen exposure could be identified by cataloging public T cell receptors. To study patterns of TCR occurrence, a later analysis re-analyzed previously published TCR beta repertoires from 600 to 750 donors and added high-resolution HLA genotyping. Among the roughly 400 genotyped donors, roughly 80% belonged to the genetic ancestry cluster associated with self-reported Caucasian donors. Class I and class II HLA loci were covered by the typing at four-digit resolution. Using immunosequencing, the study profiled T cell repertoires from about 620 subjects and related those repertoires to cytomegalovirus serostatus. In an earlier analysis of 500 to 650 of the donors, high-throughput TCR beta sequencing was used to judge whether each TCR beta V gene segment behaved as functional or pseudogenic. The number of donors typed differed by locus, with about 629-640 for A, B, C, DRB1 and DQB1, more than 500 for DQA1, over 600 for DPA1, and around 460 for DPB1. To predict cytomegalovirus infection status, the study combined high-throughput TCR immunosequencing, statistical association of individual TCRs with disease status, and machine learning. Rather than using new phenotypic data, the later analysis identified candidate immune exposures from TCR beta sequences and from how often those sequences occurred across donors. Donor age, sex, ethnicity and CMV serostatus were compiled together with the repertoire data.

Counted from cysteine to phenylalanine, this CDR3 has 15 amino acids. The read is trimmed to its CDR3 DNA, 45 bases read in frame from base 1. At the junction V is shortened by 0 bases and J by 7 bases, with 15 bases in between. The germline V gene (reference sequence) gives CDR1 as LNHNV and CDR2 as YYDKDF. The library was produced with the immunoSEQ multiplex PCR assay. A mixture of 60 forward primers for TCR Vbeta segments and 13 reverse primers for TCR Jbeta segments was used in the multiplex PCR. A multiplex PCR assay on genomic DNA amplified the CDR3 region of rearranged TCR beta genes. The amplified TCR beta libraries were sequenced on the Illumina HiSeq System as 87-base-pair reads. In the original analysis: Across the 640 or so repertoires, a later analysis counted some 80 million unique TCR beta chains, roughly 11 million of which were shared by at least two donors. To remove PCR and sequencing errors, raw reads were error-corrected and collapsed into unique sequences using a nearest-neighbor algorithm that merged closely related sequences. Alignment of CDR3 sequences to IMGT reference sequences was used to assign V, D and J gene segments. For a sequence to be retained, a match of at least six nucleotides to both a V gene segment and a J gene segment was required. A rearrangement was called productive if the CDR3 had no stop codons and remained in frame with V and J, and every other rearrangement was called non-productive. CDR3 was defined according to IMGT convention as the region running from the second conserved V-encoded cysteine to the conserved J-encoded phenylalanine. Sequences without an unambiguous match to a single V gene segment were excluded from the earlier analysis of several hundred of the donors. An earlier analysis of several hundred of the donors called V segments functional above 56.7% productive rearrangements and segregating when the between-donor standard deviation exceeded 5%. A statistical classification framework was developed to diagnose cytomegalovirus status using the catalog of TCR beta chain sequences. In a later analysis, TCR nucleotide sequences were compared against IMGT/GENE-DB human TR gene sequences so that V and J genes could be assigned. In a later analysis, CDR3 sequences and most-parsimonious VDJ recombination scenarios were assigned using the TCRdist pipeline. A later analysis defined each TCR beta chain by its CDR3 amino acid sequence plus V-gene family, and excluded reads lacking a unique V-gene family. As a way to deal with suspected cross-contamination and a sequencing artifact, a later analysis dropped roughly 600 nucleotide sequences that were highly shared and had low generation probability. For each public chain, a later analysis derived a clonal expansion index from normalized ranks of inferred template counts within each repertoire. A later analysis computed generation probabilities with a VDJ recombination model fitted to out-of-frame rearrangements, and checked the results against IGoR. Hypergeometric tests were used in a later analysis to score TCR-TCR, TCR-HLA and TCR-CMV co-occurrence, with a repertoire-size bias correction applied to the TCR pairs. False discovery rates were estimated in a later analysis by permuting HLA or CMV assignments 20 times. In a later analysis, co-occurring TCRs were grouped with DBSCAN, and TCRdist sequence similarity was added when clustering was performed within HLA-allele-positive subsets. Repertoires with fewer than 30,000 or more than 120,000 public chains were left out of co-occurrence clustering, as were five repertoires with anomalous nucleotide sharing. This immuneACCESS table, as held by TCRdb, lists in-frame sequences with V and J called but not all clones. Of the missing ones, under half trace to an unresolved V gene in checked studies; the others have no known cause. The DNA gave D and trimming, while V, J and clone size come from that table. The sample records approximately 99,000 clones, approximately 81% of which are singletons. The ten biggest clones cover approximately 3.4% of the sample.

Beyond this particular receptor, the publication reports: A cluster of highly shared sequence variants was judged likely to be a technical artifact of the sequencing pipeline. Immune exposure information for the cohort was limited to CMV serostatus. Roughly uniform sequencing depth across donors was assumed in presence/absence analyses, although this assumption may not hold. In a later genetic analysis, fewer N-insertions in productive TCRs were reported among donors in an Asian-associated ancestry cluster than the approximately 670-donor mean. In a later analysis, most CMV-associated TCR beta chains were found to appear HLA-restricted, with HLA associations seemingly driven largely by CMV exposure. A later analysis found that TCR association rates varied across HLA loci, with DRB1 alleles showing the most associated TCRs and HLA-C alleles the fewest. Because counts were too low, more than 15 rarely observed V segments, including chromosome 9 orphons, were excluded from the earlier analysis of around 590 of the donors. According to the authors, the approach could potentially be generalized to other disease states and immunological phenotypes. Three of the identified cytomegalovirus-associated TCR beta chains were confirmed in vitro to be specific for cytomegalovirus antigens. A further reported finding was that TCR beta sequences accurately predicted the HLA-A and HLA-B alleles for most subjects in the first cohort. Correlated functional status among segregating V segments might reflect linkage disequilibrium, but an unknown experimental factor could not be ruled out. In a later genetic analysis, a missense DCLRE1C variant was associated with V-gene and J-gene trimming of TCR beta chains, and the association was replicated in an independent cohort. Across donors, most TCR sequences were observed very rarely, whereas some public TCRs were present in many individuals. An earlier analysis of some 560 of the donors showed that most TCR beta V segments appeared in productive rearrangements either about 90% or about 30% of the time, which broadly matched IMGT annotations. Only TCR beta chains were sequenced in this cohort, and the absence of alpha or paired-chain data limited detectable features. The classifier was reported to diagnose cytomegalovirus status with high specificity and sensitivity in both the original cohort and the validation cohort. At a false discovery rate of 0.05, a later analysis linked around 17,000 TCR beta sequences to specific HLA alleles. In the study, around 160 TCR beta chains were listed as associated with cytomegalovirus. Because some donors lacked HLA typing at each locus, the association tests relied only on the typed subset. In a later analysis, HLA-associated TCR beta chains were found to be more clonally expanded and to have lower generation probabilities than equally common non-associated chains. Some IMGT-functional V segments, including TRBV6-2 and TRBV6-3, could not be told apart with the 87-base-pair reads, so those segments were excluded. According to a later analysis, parvovirus B19, influenza, CMV and Epstein-Barr virus appeared linked to several top co-occurrence clusters. When HLA alleles, especially DR and DQ, strongly co-occurred, TCR associations were difficult to assign to individual alleles.

The cohort was made up of 666 healthy bone marrow donors. Cohort members were all nominally healthy when sampled, although unrecorded immune exposures were likely present. The donor was CMV seropositive and was included in the group of about 290 seropositive cohort members. A peripheral blood sample was provided by each donor, and peripheral blood mononuclear cells were used for TCR beta sequencing. The Qiagen DNeasy Blood Extraction Kit was used to extract genomic DNA from the blood cell samples. A word on this clone: Its binding antigen is unknown. Per-base quality was not reported, and no clone a single base away is much larger than it.

Sequenced material: PBMCs. This sequence originates from a male donor in good health and CMV-seropositive. The chain is encoded by TRBV15 joined to TRBJ1-1, with an unclear D gene assignment. The DNA sequence is as follows: TGTGCCACCAGCAGAGATTCCAGCCACCCGGGTGAAGCTTTCTTT. Translated, this gives CATSRDSSHPGEAFF.